Given below is one TCR beta chain in context. The antigen is undetermined. The CDR3 length is 15 residues. Germline V CDR1 and CDR2: SGHTA, FQGNSA. Between the trimmed V and J ends, which lost 1 base and 2 bases, there was a span of 9 bases. The data were taken from a study of OX40 agonist ivuxolimab in advanced cancers. Overall study results and limits: Among the nonresponders, some also had low normalized T-cell clonal expansion. The expanded peripheral T cells' antigen specificity was not determined.

The data were produced by immunoSEQ multiplex PCR, yet TCRdb's version contains in-frame clones alone and is incomplete. Of approximately 58,000 clones in the sample, roughly 77% are singletons; the top ten hold over 0.7%. Excluded were patients having autoimmune disease history or systemic immunosuppression. This chain connects TRBV7-2 to TRBJ1-5; possible D gene TRBD1, 5 bases. The clonotype was recovered from an adult with an advanced solid tumor such as melanoma, head and neck, liver or kidney cancer. The sample consisted of CD4+ or CD8+ T cells sorted from blood, taken in a trial of the OX40 agonist ivuxolimab. The CDR3 here is CASSLGGTGNQPQHF. CDR3 DNA sequence: TGTGCCAGCAGCTTAGGAGGGACTGGCAATCAGCCCCAGCATTTT.